This T cell receptor (beta chain) was sequenced in a study of blood T cell repertoires in COVID-19. About the research overall: Donors in the United States, Italy and Spain gave samples during acute or convalescent COVID-19. In each case, the material was cDNA or gDNA derived from T cells, B-cell-depleted T cells, or PBMCs.

Authors' processing steps: Cell counts per sample came from amplifying reference gene primers. Repertoires were generated with immunoSEQ multiplex PCR, while TCRdb's copy carries only in-frame clones and drops some. Clone size and V and J calls were adopted from that table, with D and trimming inferred from the DNA. This table has about 34,000 clones, roughly 85% appearing once. Trimming removed 5 bases at V and 5 bases at J, with 16 bases between. This CDR3 comprises 15 residues. Germline loops: CDR1 MNHEY, CDR2 SMNVEV (reference sequence). The sequencing sample was made of peripheral blood. The chain is built from TRBV27 and TRBJ2-4, with D possibly TRBD2 on 5 matching bases. The receptor comes from a human donor with acute or convalescent COVID-19. The donor label of this sample is uncertain. The CDR3: CASSPHRLRENIQYF. The CDR3 DNA is TGTGCCAGCAGTCCCCACCGACTAAGGGAAAACATTCAGTACTTC.